This T cell receptor (beta chain) was recorded in a study of T cell responses to AZD1222 COVID-19 vaccine. Findings and limits, study-wide: Baseline seropositivity characterized only six AZD1222 recipients. Variant regions that are unmutated are reportedly the target of nearly half of spike-specific TCRs.

The table came from immunoSEQ multiplex PCR; TCRdb's copy has only in-frame clones and leaves some out. The sample lists about 40,000 clones, just over 85% occurring once. The CDR3 contains 16 residues. Germline V lookup: CDR1 SGHVS, CDR2 FNYEAQ. V was clipped by 0 bases and J by 3 bases, with 13 bases between them. Note on this clone: Its antigen is not known.

The chain has TRBV7-6 and TRBJ2-3; possibly TRBD1 for D (5 bases). This specimen was peripheral blood, taken 28 days after the second dose of the MenACWY control vaccine. The sequence was collected from an adult who received the MenACWY meningococcal vaccine as a control. The CDR3, as DNA: TGTGCCAGCAGCTTAGCGTCATCGCAGGGAACAGATACGCAGTATTTT. Its protein is CASSLASSQGTDTQYF.